The following is a TCR beta chain sequence with its context. As yet, its antigen is unknown. Source study methods: For the immunoSEQ data, sequences were junction-only without quality scores, so filtering differed. The protocol was immunoSEQ multiplex PCR, while the TCRdb copy is restricted to in-frame clones and leaves out a portion. From that table come the V and J calls and clone size; the DNA was used to work out D and trimming. The data contain roughly 2,500,000 clones, more than 85% of them seen just once; the ten biggest clones take up roughly 0.39%. These data originate in a study of shared clonotypes between healthy human individuals. Points from the study as a whole: Among the subsets, naive ones generally showed larger estimated richness than memory ones. Incomplete sequencing of sorted subsets was indicated by rarefaction despite large depth.

Trimming stripped 0 bases from V and 0 bases from J, with 12 bases between. The germline V gene encodes CDR1 LGHNA and CDR2 YNFKEQ. The CDR3 has 17 residues. Sequences were obtained from naive CD4+ T cells from PBMCs. Subset of the sample: CD45RA+ positively selected. The chain uses TRBV4-2 and TRBJ2-1; D gene unclear. This receptor was obtained from a man aged 18 to 35 in good health. Some clones in this sample may be carry-over from other donors' samples. The CDR3 sequence is CASSQDLPQSSYNEQFF. The CDR3 coding sequence is TGTGCCAGCAGCCAAGATCTCCCCCAAAGCTCCTACAATGAGCAGTTCTTC.